One sample yielded the 24 T cell receptor beta chains listed below, sequenced in a study of blood T cell repertoires in COVID-19. Only in-frame clones appear in the TCRdb table, and some are missing; sequencing was by immunoSEQ multiplex PCR. The data contain roughly 140,000 clones, 87% of them seen just once; the ten biggest clones take up roughly 4%. The sample taken for sequencing was peripheral blood. These receptors were obtained from a woman aged 60-70 years with active or convalescent COVID-19.

This sequence joins TRBV6-6 and TRBJ1-4; weak D call: TRBD1 (5 bases). V gave up 0 bases and J gave up 8 bases, with 13 bases separating them. The CDR3 runs 15 residues. CDR1 and CDR2 from the germline V gene are MNHNY and SVGAGI (reference sequence). Here the CDR3 reads CASSYSEGVREKLFF. CDR3 bases: TGTGCCAGCAGTTACTCCGAAGGGGTTCGAGAAAAACTGTTTTTT.

This clone came up once. The CDR3 nucleotides are TGTGCCAGTAGTATAGATAGCGGGGACTTCAATGAGCAGTTCTTC. It codes for CASSIDSGDFNEQFF. The chain joins TRBV19 to TRBJ2-1, with 8 bases matching TRBD2. V lost 0 bases to trimming and J lost 6 bases; unmatched junction nucleotides: 4. Germline V lookup: CDR1 LNHDA, CDR2 SQIVND (reference sequence). CDR3 size: 15 residues.

The CDR3 here is CASSLGTGNTEAFF. CDR3 coding DNA: TGTGCCAGCAGCTTAGGGACAGGGAACACTGAAGCTTTCTTT. The V gene is TRBV7-9, the J gene TRBJ1-1; TRBD1 matches at 7 bases. This CDR3 is built from 14 residues. Germline values: CDR1 SEHNR, CDR2 FQNEAQ (reference sequence). With V trimmed by 1 base and J by 1 base, 0 bases remained unmatched.

This clone was seen once. The CDR3 here is CASSSIRGPGEQYF. In DNA form, the CDR3 reads TGTGCCAGCAGTTCGATTAGGGGGCCGGGCGAGCAGTACTTC. The chain combines TRBV6-5 with TRBJ2-7; 7 bases map to TRBD1. Trimming cost V 4 bases and J 6 bases; bases outside gene matches: 9. This CDR3 has 14 amino acids. Germline V gene data show CDR1 as MNHEY and CDR2 as SVGAGI.

The gene calls are TRBV6-5 and TRBJ2-7; TRBD2 matches at 11 bases. This CDR3 has 14 amino acids. Germline CDR1 is MNHEY and CDR2 is SVGAGI. V was pared by 5 bases and J by 3 bases, with 3 bases of the junction left unmatched. Here the CDR3 reads CASSPSGGRYEQYF. The CDR3, as DNA: TGTGCCAGCAGTCCTAGCGGGGGGCGCTACGAGCAGTACTTC.

The chain is built from TRBV19 and TRBJ1-6; 9 bases are shared with TRBD1. CDR3 length equals 15 residues. The J segment lost 5 bases and the V segment lost 4 bases, leaving 3 bases of the junction unmatched. Per germline, CDR1 LNHDA and CDR2 SQIVND (reference sequence). CDR3 region: CASSTDRGNNSPLHF. DNA of the CDR3: TGTGCCAGTAGTACGGACAGGGGAAATAATTCACCCCTCCACTTT.

A few counts support this clone. The J gene is TRBJ2-7, the V gene TRBV7-9, with D maybe TRBD1 (5 bases). Looked up from germline, CDR1 is SEHNR and CDR2 is FQNEAQ (reference sequence). V dropped 5 bases and J dropped 2 bases, with 13 bases sitting between them. There are 14 residues in the CDR3. CDR3 region: CASSVRDSTYEQYF. DNA for the CDR3: TGTGCCAGCAGCGTCCGAGACAGCACCTACGAGCAGTACTTC.

CDR3 region: CASSDSGTGAYEQYF. The CDR3 DNA is TGCGCCAGCAGCGACTCCGGGACAGGAGCCTACGAGCAGTACTTC. The chain couples TRBV10-2 to TRBJ2-7, with TRBD1 matching 8 bases. Germline lookup yields CDR1 WSHSY and CDR2 SAAADI. The CDR3 extends over 15 amino acids. V lost 6 bases, J lost 2 bases, and 9 bases stayed unmatched.

The rearrangement links TRBV10-3 to TRBJ2-7; 7 positions match TRBD2. Germline V gene lookup returns CDR1 ENHRY and CDR2 SYGVKD. With V trimmed by 3 bases and J by 0 bases, 5 bases remained unmatched. The CDR3 consists of 15 residues. The CDR3 loop is CAISDLRDYSYEQYF. The CDR3 DNA sequence: TGTGCCATCAGTGACCTCCGGGACTACTCCTACGAGCAGTACTTC.

The sample holds one count of this clone. The rearrangement joins TRBV7-2 to TRBJ2-7; D might be TRBD1 (6 bases). V was pared by 5 bases and J by 5 bases, with 16 bases between. The CDR3 runs to 14 residues. Per germline, CDR1 SGHTA and CDR2 FQGNSA. CDR3 protein: CASSIQGGFDEQYF. The CDR3 nucleotides are TGTGCCAGCAGCATACAGGGTGGATTCGACGAGCAGTACTTC.

This rearrangement joins TRBV19 to TRBJ1-1; the D gene is possibly TRBD1 (6 bases). Between the trimmed V and J ends, which lost 5 bases and 3 bases, there was a span of 10 bases. The germline CDR1 and CDR2 sequences are LNHDA and SQIVND (reference sequence). This CDR3 contains 13 residues. The CDR3 loop is CASSRDTYTEAFF. As DNA, the CDR3 is TGTGCCAGTAGTCGGGACACCTACACTGAAGCTTTCTTT. Full variable domain (outside the CDR3, taken from reference TRBV19 and TRBJ1-1): DGGITQSPKYLFRKEGQNVTLSCEQNLNHDAMYWYRQDPGQGLRLIYYSQIVNDFQKGDIAEGYSVSREKKESFPLTVTSAQKNPTAFYLCASSRDTYTEAFFGQGTRLTVV.

The V gene is TRBV7-9, the J gene TRBJ1-2, with TRBD1 identical over 7 bases. Germline V lookup: CDR1 SEHNR, CDR2 FQNEAQ (reference sequence). The CDR3 spans 16 residues. Trimming removed 3 bases from V and 7 bases from J; junction bases left unmatched: 14. The CDR3 DNA reads TGTGCCAGCAGCTTCACTCCGGGACAGATTATCCTTGGCTACACCTTC. As protein: CASSFTPGQIILGYTF.

The chain links TRBV5-6 to TRBJ1-2; D ambiguous. The V end was cut by 6 bases, the J end by 4 bases, with 19 bases between. This CDR3 has 15 amino acids. In germline, CDR1 is SGHDT, CDR2 YYEEEE. The CDR3 sequence: CASTSSWQAGYGYTF. Here the CDR3 DNA reads TGTGCCAGCACCTCCTCTTGGCAGGCTGGCTATGGCTACACCTTC.

V gene TRBV27 combines with J gene TRBJ2-7, with a tentative D call TRBD1 (6 bases). The CDR3 has 15 residues. CDR1 is MNHEY, CDR2 SMNVEV, per germline (reference sequence). Trimming removed 2 bases from V and 3 bases from J, with 14 bases in between. CDR3 sequence: CASSLNAGAGYEQYF. The CDR3 nucleotides are TGTGCCAGCAGTTTAAACGCAGGGGCTGGCTACGAGCAGTACTTC.

The chain recombines TRBV7-9 with TRBJ1-2; D gene uncertain. CDR3 length: 12 residues. The V and J ends lost 5 bases and 8 bases respectively, with 12 bases between them. Germline V lookup: CDR1 SEHNR, CDR2 FQNEAQ (reference sequence). The CDR3 loop reads CASSREPGGYTF. CDR3 coding DNA: TGTGCCAGCAGCCGAGAACCAGGCGGCTACACCTTC.

The chain carries TRBV3-1 (or the pseudogene TRBV3-2) and TRBJ1-6; 9 nucleotides line up with TRBD1. The CDR3 is 15 residues long. The germline V gene encodes CDR1 LGHDT and CDR2 YNNKEL (reference sequence). J was trimmed by 8 bases and V by 5 bases; bases with no gene match: 7. The CDR3 spells CASSSLTGGYSPLHF. The CDR3 bases are TGTGCCAGCAGCAGTTTGACAGGGGGTTATTCACCCCTCCACTTT.

This chain uses TRBV7-3 with TRBJ2-7, with D perhaps matching TRBD2 (5 bases). Trimming shortened V by 5 bases and J by 7 bases, and 15 bases separated the two germline ends. The germline V gene encodes CDR1 SGHTA and CDR2 FQGTGA. The CDR3 is made up of 13 amino acids. The CDR3 DNA sequence: TGTGCCAGCAGCGCCCGCCTCGAGGGTGAGCAGTACTTC. Translating gives CASSARLEGEQYF.

The chain uses TRBV6-1 and TRBJ1-2, with D possibly being TRBD1 (5 bases). CDR3 length: 16 amino acids. V was pared by 3 bases and J by 0 bases, with 14 bases between. Germline V gene data show CDR1 as MNHNS and CDR2 as SASEGT. The CDR3 loop is CASSDPAGIPNYGYTF. In nucleotides, the CDR3 is TGTGCCAGCAGTGATCCTGCAGGGATACCTAACTATGGCTACACCTTC.

The V call is TRBV5-8, the J call TRBJ1-2; D remains unclear. Trimming left V 5 bases short and J 0 bases short, with 11 bases between. This CDR3 comprises 14 residues. Per germline, CDR1 SGHTS and CDR2 YDEGEE. CDR3 amino acids: CASSWAVPNYGYTF. DNA for the CDR3: TGTGCCAGCAGTTGGGCAGTACCTAACTATGGCTACACCTTC.

CDR3 nucleotide sequence: TGCGCCAGCAGCCCGGGACTAGCAAGCGAGCAGTACTTC. Translation gives CASSPGLASEQYF. The V and J genes are TRBV4-3 and TRBJ2-7, with TRBD2 identical over 9 bases. CDR3 length: 13 residues. In germline, CDR1 is LGHNA, CDR2 YSLEER. V was pared by 4 bases and J by 6 bases, with 4 bases of the junction left unmatched.

The chain employs TRBV4-1 and TRBJ1-1; perhaps TRBD1 as D (5 bases). The CDR3 length is 15 residues. CDR1 is MGHRA and CDR2 is YSYEKL in the germline V gene. Trimming stripped 5 bases from V and 1 base from J, with 14 bases between. Here the CDR3 DNA reads TGCGCCAGCAGCTCGCCGGTGGGGGGGAACACTGAAGCTTTCTTT. Translating gives CASSSPVGGNTEAFF.

The V gene is TRBV5-6, the J gene TRBJ1-6, with 10 bases lining up with TRBD1. From germline, CDR1 is SGHDT and CDR2 YYEEEE. The CDR3 length is 15 residues. V lost 4 bases and J lost 7; bases outside the gene matches: 5. This CDR3 reads CASSLPGQGNSPLHF. CDR3 nucleotides: TGTGCCAGCAGCCTTCCGGGACAGGGGAATTCACCCCTCCACTTT.

The chain recombines TRBV7-9 with TRBJ1-1, with 7 bases that match TRBD1. Trimming at V came to 5 bases and at J to 6 bases, leaving 9 bases not matched to a gene. The CDR3 length is 14 residues. Per the germline V gene, CDR1 is SEHNR and CDR2 is FQNEAQ (reference sequence). Written as DNA, the CDR3 is TGTGCCAGCAGCACTTACAGGGGACGGGCTGAAGCTTTCTTT. Its protein product is CASSTYRGRAEAFF.

CDR3 nucleotide sequence: TGTGCCAGCTCACCGGGCACAGGTAATCAGCCCCAGCATTTT. Amino acids: CASSPGTGNQPQHF. The V call is TRBV18, the J call TRBJ1-5; D possibly corresponds to TRBD1 (5 bases). Germline CDR1 reads KGHSH; CDR2 reads LQKENI. The CDR3 consists of 14 residues. V gave up 3 bases and J gave up 4 bases, with 10 bases separating them.